A single sample gave rise to the 16 T cell receptor beta chains below, sequenced in a study of blood T cells in healthy people across ages. A J-beta primer mix and a sample-barcoded 5' primer were used in a second PCR of about 7 to 12 cycles. TCRdb independently ran MiXCR on the 5' RACE reads; one entry per CDR3 protein. This sample has 1,800,000 or so distinct CDR3 sequences, with 30% to 40% found just once. Material for sequencing was blood. These receptors all come from a human donor in good health.

As regards this clonotype: One base away lies a much larger clone, so this may be a sequencing read error. CDR3 nucleotides: TGTGCCAGCAGCCCGGGACTTTACGACGAGCAGTACTTC. Protein product: CASSPGLYDEQYF. The rearrangement joins TRBV3-1 to TRBJ2-7; D is perhaps TRBD2 (6 bases). The CDR3 is 13 residues long. Germline assignment: CDR1 LGHDT and CDR2 YNNKEL (reference sequence). Trimming pared 4 bases from V and 5 bases from J, leaving 12 bases between.

This clonotype has only a few counts. The chain combines TRBV7-9 with TRBJ2-4, with D maybe TRBD2 (5 bases). This CDR3 spans 17 amino acids. Trimming removed 6 bases at V and 2 bases at J, with 20 bases between. CDR1 and CDR2 (germline): SEHNR, FQNEAQ (reference sequence). CDR3 in DNA: TGTGCCAGCAGTTCTACGGGGTACGGCAAGCCCAAAAACATTCAGTACTTC. It specifies CASSSTGYGKPKNIQYF.

This clonotype was seen a handful of times. The V call is TRBV15, the J call TRBJ2-3; D gene unclear. Germline lookup yields CDR1 LNHNV and CDR2 YYDKDF (reference sequence). V gave up 1 base and J gave up 3 bases, with 5 bases separating them. The CDR3 extends over 13 amino acids. In DNA, the CDR3 is TGTGCCACCAGCAGAGCTTCGACAGATACGCAGTATTTT. Amino acid sequence: CATSRASTDTQYF. The full variable domain, its missing parts supplied by reference TRBV15 and TRBJ2-3, is DAMVIQNPRYQVTQFGKPVTLSCSQTLNHNVMYWYQQKSSQAPKLLFHYYDKDFNNEADTPDNFQSRRPNTSFCFLDIRSPGLGDTAMYLCATSRASTDTQYFGPGTRLTVL.

This clonotype was counted a few times. The V call is TRBV12-3 or TRBV12-4, the J call TRBJ1-1; D remains unclear. V lost 10 bases and J 0 bases, leaving 12 bases between the germline ends. The CDR3 totals 13 residues. CDR3 bases: TGTGCCACCACGTTCAGTATGAACACTGAAGCTTTCTTT. It translates to CATTFSMNTEAFF.

This clonotype was picked up a small number of times. The chain joins TRBV29-1 to TRBJ1-2; D perhaps matches TRBD1 (5 bases). CDR1 and CDR2 (germline): SQVTM, ANQGSEA. V gave up 5 bases and J gave up 8 bases, with 27 bases separating them. The CDR3 has 16 amino acids. CDR3 in DNA: TGCAGCGTTAGGCCCCTTCAGGGAAAACTCCGTTGGGGCTACACCTTC. This translates into CSVRPLQGKLRWGYTF. Supplemented by reference TRBV29-1 and TRBJ1-2, the full variable domain reads SAVISQKPSRDICQRGTSLTIQCQVDSQVTMMFWYRQQPGQSLTLIATANQGSEATYESGFVIDKFPISRPNLTFSTLTVSNMSPEDSSIYLCSVRPLQGKLRWGYTFGSGTRLTVV.

The rearrangement joins TRBV15 to TRBJ2-7; 9 bases are shared with TRBD1. V trimming: 5 bases; J trimming: 5 bases; junction bases outside the gene matches: 4. The CDR3 contains 13 residues. Germline CDR1 and CDR2: LNHNV and YYDKDF (reference sequence). CDR3 sequence (DNA): TGTGCCACCAGCTTGGACAGGGGCGACGAGCAGTACTTC. Its translation: CATSLDRGDEQYF.

The rearrangement links TRBV20-1 to TRBJ2-7, with D possibly TRBD1 on 5 matching bases. Trimming took 1 base from V and 9 from J, leaving 19 bases between them. Germline CDR1 reads DFQATT; CDR2 reads SNEGSKA (reference sequence). The CDR3 runs to 14 residues. The DNA for the CDR3 is TGCAGTGCTAGAGGGGGTCAGGGCGTAGGCGGGCAGTACTTC. It specifies CSARGGQGVGGQYF.

The genes are TRBV7-2 and TRBJ2-2; 9 nucleotides line up with TRBD2. With 4 bases clipped from V and 4 bases from J, the junction kept 4 bases outside the gene matches. The CDR3 contains 15 residues. Per the germline V gene, CDR1 is SGHTA and CDR2 is FQGNSA. The DNA of the CDR3 is TGTGCCAGCAGCTCAATAGCGGGAGCCACCGGGGAGCTGTTTTTT. This sequence encodes CASSSIAGATGELFF.

This clonotype was recorded a few times. The chain combines TRBV10-3 with TRBJ1-1; tentative D call: TRBD1 (5 bases). Trimming removed 6 bases from V and 1 base from J, with 12 bases in between. The germline gives CDR1 ENHRY, CDR2 SYGVKD. CDR3 length: 14 residues. The CDR3 nucleotides are TGTGCCATCAGCTTAGACAGAGGGAACACTGAAGCTTTCTTT. Residues: CAISLDRGNTEAFF.

This clonotype turned up a few times. The chain has TRBV9 and TRBJ2-1, with 11 bases that match TRBD1. Trimming removed 3 bases from V and 10 bases from J; junction bases left unmatched: 6. The CDR3 totals 14 residues. Germline V gene data show CDR1 as SGDLS and CDR2 as YYNGEE. The CDR3 DNA sequence: TGTGCCAGCAGCGGGGACAGGGGGTTAGGGGAGCAGTTCTTC. This encodes CASSGDRGLGEQFF. Full variable domain (outside the CDR3, taken from reference TRBV9 and TRBJ2-1): DSGVTQTPKHLITATGQRVTLRCSPRSGDLSVYWYQQSLDQGLQFLIQYYNGEERAKGNILERFSAQQFPDLHSELNLSSLELGDSALYFCASSGDRGLGEQFFGPGTRLTVL.

This clonotype was observed a handful of times. The V and J genes are TRBV20-1 and TRBJ1-2, with D perhaps matching TRBD1 (6 bases). The germline CDR1 and CDR2 sequences are DFQATT and SNEGSKA (reference sequence). CDR3 length: 13 amino acids. The V end lost 5 bases, the J end lost 4 bases, and 14 bases lay between the germline ends. Here the CDR3 DNA reads TGCAGTGCTCTTCAGACAGGCCTCTATGGCTACACCTTC. This sequence encodes CSALQTGLYGYTF.

This clonotype was detected only a few times. The J gene is TRBJ2-7, the V gene TRBV9, with 9 bases that match TRBD2. J lost 0 bases, V lost 4 bases, and 5 bases had no gene match. Germline CDR1 and CDR2: SGDLS and YYNGEE. The CDR3 totals 15 residues. The CDR3 here is CASSTGLAYSYEQYF. The CDR3 bases are TGTGCCAGCAGCACAGGACTAGCGTACTCCTACGAGCAGTACTTC. Full variable domain (remainder filled in from reference TRBV9 and TRBJ2-7): DSGVTQTPKHLITATGQRVTLRCSPRSGDLSVYWYQQSLDQGLQFLIQYYNGEERAKGNILERFSAQQFPDLHSELNLSSLELGDSALYFCASSTGLAYSYEQYFGPGTRLTVT.

This chain uses TRBV6-2 or TRBV6-3 with TRBJ1-1; D call uncertain. The V gene lost 6 bases and the J gene lost 3 bases, with 20 bases spanning the gap. This CDR3 is 16 amino acids long. Germline values: CDR1 MNHEY, CDR2 SVGEGT. CDR3 residues: CASSSPKWAVYTEAFF. DNA for the CDR3: TGTGCCAGCAGCTCCCCTAAATGGGCAGTTTACACTGAAGCTTTCTTT.

The rearrangement links TRBV3-1 to TRBJ1-6, with 10 bases identical to TRBD1. CDR1 and CDR2 from the germline V gene are LGHDT and YNNKEL (reference sequence). Unmatched junction bases numbered 2, after V lost 1 base and J lost 5 bases. The length of the CDR3 is 16 residues. This chain's CDR3 is CASSQGGQGNNSPLHF. Written as DNA, the CDR3 is TGTGCCAGCAGCCAAGGGGGACAGGGGAATAATTCACCCCTCCACTTT.

The V call is TRBV3-1, the J call TRBJ1-1; D is uncertain. This CDR3 contains 15 residues. V was cut by 4 bases and J by 5 bases, with 17 bases left in between. CDR1 is LGHDT and CDR2 is YNNKEL in the germline V gene (reference sequence). The CDR3, as DNA: TGTGCCAGCAGCCCGCCCCTTGGAAGGGAAACTGAAGCTTTCTTT. Its protein product is CASSPPLGRETEAFF.

In its sample, this clonotype was seen a few times. V gene TRBV7-2 combines with J gene TRBJ2-3, with unresolved D. V lost 1 base and J lost 6, with 11 bases in between. The CDR3 covers 14 residues. Per germline, CDR1 SGHTA and CDR2 FQGNSA. The DNA for the CDR3 is TGTGCCAGCAGCTTAGATCGTCGGTGGGATACGCAGTATTTT. Its translation is CASSLDRRWDTQYF.